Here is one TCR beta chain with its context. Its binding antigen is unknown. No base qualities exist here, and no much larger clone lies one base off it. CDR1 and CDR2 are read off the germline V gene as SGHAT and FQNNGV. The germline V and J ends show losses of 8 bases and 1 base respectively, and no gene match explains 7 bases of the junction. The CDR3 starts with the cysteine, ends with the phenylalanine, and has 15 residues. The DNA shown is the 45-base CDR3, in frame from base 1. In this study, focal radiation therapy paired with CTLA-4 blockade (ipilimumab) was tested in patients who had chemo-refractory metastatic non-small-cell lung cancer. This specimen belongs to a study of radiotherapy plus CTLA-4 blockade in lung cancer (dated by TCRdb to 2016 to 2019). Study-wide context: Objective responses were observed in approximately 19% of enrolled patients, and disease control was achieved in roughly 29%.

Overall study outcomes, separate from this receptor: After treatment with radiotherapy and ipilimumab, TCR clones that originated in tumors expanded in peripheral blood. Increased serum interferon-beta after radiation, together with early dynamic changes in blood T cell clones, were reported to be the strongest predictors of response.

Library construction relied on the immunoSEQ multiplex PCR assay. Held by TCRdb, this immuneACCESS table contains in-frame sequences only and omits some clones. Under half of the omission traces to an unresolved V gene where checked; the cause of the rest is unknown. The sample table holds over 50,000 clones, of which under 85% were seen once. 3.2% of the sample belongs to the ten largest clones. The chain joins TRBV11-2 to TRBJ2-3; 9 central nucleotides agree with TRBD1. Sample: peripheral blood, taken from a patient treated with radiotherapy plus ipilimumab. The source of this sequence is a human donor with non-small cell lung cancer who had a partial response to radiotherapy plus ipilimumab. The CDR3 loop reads CASDRGQGRTDTQYF. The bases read TGTGCCAGCGACAGGGGACAGGGCCGCACAGATACGCAGTATTTT.